The 5 T cell receptor beta chains presented below share a single source sample, sequenced in a study of T-cell memory formation after mild COVID-19. One entry per CDR3 protein results from TCRdb running MiXCR on the 5' RACE reads. The profile shows under 300,000 distinct CDR3 sequences, around 15% of them singletons. What was sequenced was PBMCs or a T cell subset sorted from them (not recorded which). All receptors come from a young man who had mild COVID-19 (a few samples of this study predate the infection). Cell type and time point are not known.

The rearrangement joins TRBV6-6 to TRBJ2-7; D uncertain. V was cut by 8 bases and J by 2 bases, with 4 bases left in between. Germline V gene lookup returns CDR1 MNHNY and CDR2 SVGAGI (reference sequence). This CDR3 has 10 residues. The CDR3 loop reads CASVTYEQYV. The CDR3 nucleotides are TGTGCCAGCGTCACCTACGAGCAGTACGTC.

This chain uses TRBV7-2 with TRBJ1-2, with D unclear. CDR3 size: 15 residues. CDR1 is SGHTA, CDR2 FQGNSA, per germline. The V end was cut by 7 bases, the J end by 4 bases, with 19 bases between. The CDR3 coding sequence is TGTGCCAGCACCAAGAGTACCGTCGTTGGCTATGGCTACACCTTC. Protein: CASTKSTVVGYGYTF.

This clonotype was counted between two and nine times. The rearrangement links TRBV6-6 to TRBJ2-3, with D possibly matching TRBD2 (6 bases). The V gene lost 7 bases and the J gene lost 4 bases, with 12 bases spanning the gap. The CDR3 has 13 residues. The germline CDR1 and CDR2 sequences are MNHNY and SVGAGI (reference sequence). CDR3 loop: CASTHGGADTQYF. DNA for the CDR3: TGTGCCAGCACCCATGGAGGGGCAGATACGCAGTATTTT.

This clonotype was found many times. V is TRBV12-3 or TRBV12-4 and J is TRBJ2-1; 10 nucleotides match TRBD2. V shed 3 bases and J 8 bases; nucleotides not matched to a gene: 7. The CDR3 is made up of 15 amino acids. In nucleotides, the CDR3 is TGTGCCAGCAGTTTGCAAGCGGGGGGGCCCCATGAGCAGTTCTTC. Translated, it gives CASSLQAGGPHEQFF.

This clonotype has a handful of counts. The CDR3: CASSTVGPGGQETQYF. CDR3 DNA sequence: TGTGCCAGCAGCACCGTTGGGCCAGGGGGCCAAGAGACCCAGTACTTC. The chain recombines TRBV4-2 with TRBJ2-5; 7 nucleotides align to TRBD1. With V trimmed by 5 bases and J by 1 base, 10 bases remained unmatched. Per germline, CDR1 LGHNA and CDR2 YNFKEQ. The CDR3 extends over 16 amino acids.